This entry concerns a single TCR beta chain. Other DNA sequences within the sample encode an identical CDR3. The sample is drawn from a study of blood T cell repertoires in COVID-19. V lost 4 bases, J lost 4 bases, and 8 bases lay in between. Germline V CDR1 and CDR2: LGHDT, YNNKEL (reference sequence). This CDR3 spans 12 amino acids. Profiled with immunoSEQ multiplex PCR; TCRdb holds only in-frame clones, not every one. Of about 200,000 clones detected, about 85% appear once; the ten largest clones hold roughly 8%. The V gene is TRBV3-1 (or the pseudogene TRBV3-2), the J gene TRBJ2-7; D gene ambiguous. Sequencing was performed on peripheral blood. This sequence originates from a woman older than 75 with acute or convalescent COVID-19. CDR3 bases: TGTGCCAGCAGCCTAGTACCTTACGAGCAGTACTTC. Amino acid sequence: CASSLVPYEQYF.